This entry lists 13 T cell receptor beta chains sequenced from one sample in a study of cytomegalovirus exposure and HLA in healthy donors. PCR used 60 Vbeta primers and 13 Jbeta primers. The repertoire was sequenced with immunoSEQ multiplex PCR; TCRdb's copy has only in-frame clones and lacks some. In the table there are roughly 160,000 clones, 80% to 90% of which are singletons. The sequencing input was PBMCs. The receptors shown here come from a man between 18 and 29 years old in good health and CMV-seropositive.

J is TRBJ1-6 and V is TRBV27; no definite D call. Trimming took off 1 base at V and 9 bases at J, with 13 bases between the two ends. CDR1 and CDR2 from the germline V gene are MNHEY and SMNVEV (reference sequence). This CDR3 contains 15 residues. CDR3 in DNA: TGTGCCAGCAGTTTATGGGGAGGGCCTGGTTCACCCCTCCACTTT. Its protein product is CASSLWGGPGSPLHF.

The V call is TRBV5-4, the J call TRBJ1-5; tentatively, D is TRBD1 (5 bases). With 0 bases removed from V and 4 bases from J, the gap between germline ends came to 11 bases. Per germline, CDR1 SGHNT and CDR2 YYREEE (reference sequence). CDR3 length equals 15 residues. CDR3 bases: TGTGCCAGCAGCTTGGGCCCCAGGGTTAATCAGCCCCAGCATTTT. This sequence encodes CASSLGPRVNQPQHF.

The table lists this clone with a few counts. The CDR3 region has the DNA TGTGCCATCAGTGGGGACAGTCAAAATTCACCCCTCCACTTT. Protein product: CAISGDSQNSPLHF. The V gene is TRBV10-3, the J gene TRBJ1-6; 7 nucleotides align to TRBD1. Germline lookup yields CDR1 ENHRY and CDR2 SYGVKD. V shed 4 bases and J 7 bases; nucleotides not matched to a gene: 4. The CDR3 has 14 amino acids.

The genes are TRBV6-1 and TRBJ2-3, with TRBD2 matching 8 bases. The V gene's germline CDR1 is MNHNS and CDR2 SASEGT. The CDR3 is 22 amino acids. V was clipped by 0 bases and J by 2 bases; unmatched bases: 22. This CDR3 reads CASSEADPAQGLSGVATDTQYF. For the CDR3, the DNA is TGTGCCAGCAGTGAAGCGGACCCGGCGCAGGGTCTTAGCGGGGTGGCCACAGATACGCAGTATTTT.

This clone has more than one count but fewer than ten. V gene TRBV5-1 combines with J gene TRBJ1-1, with unresolved D. Germline V gene sequence: CDR1 SGHRS, CDR2 YFSETQ. The ends were cut back, 0 bases at V and 5 bases at J, with 11 bases in the middle. The CDR3 has 14 amino acids. The CDR3 loop reads CASSLGGGGTEAFF. CDR3 sequence (DNA): TGCGCCAGCAGCTTGGGCGGAGGCGGTACTGAAGCTTTCTTT.

This clone came up once. The rearrangement links TRBV27 to TRBJ1-1; possibly TRBD1 for D (6 bases). This CDR3 is built from 16 residues. Per germline, CDR1 MNHEY and CDR2 SMNVEV (reference sequence). Between the trimmed V and J ends, which lost 2 bases and 6 bases, there was a span of 19 bases. CDR3 amino acids: CASSLGGSAESAEAFF. As DNA, the CDR3 is TGTGCCAGCAGTTTAGGGGGCTCCGCCGAGTCCGCTGAAGCTTTCTTT.

The rearrangement joins TRBV13 to TRBJ2-5; 7 bases are a match to TRBD1. The CDR3 runs to 12 residues. The V and J ends lost 5 bases and 3 bases, in that order; junction bases with no gene match: 0. Germline lookup yields CDR1 PRHDT and CDR2 FYEKMQ (reference sequence). CDR3 loop: CASSQGEETQYF. CDR3 bases: TGTGCCAGCAGCCAGGGGGAAGAGACCCAGTACTTC.

This sequence joins TRBV9 and TRBJ1-6, with D unclear. CDR1 and CDR2 from the germline V gene are SGDLS and YYNGEE. CDR3 length equals 14 residues. Trimming took 0 bases from V and 6 from J, leaving 7 bases between them. The CDR3 DNA sequence: TGTGCCAGCAGCGTAGGAGGGTCTAATTCACCCCTCCACTTT. Encoded protein: CASSVGGSNSPLHF. The full variable domain, its missing parts supplied by reference TRBV9 and TRBJ1-6, is DSGVTQTPKHLITATGQRVTLRCSPRSGDLSVYWYQQSLDQGLQFLIQYYNGEERAKGNILERFSAQQFPDLHSELNLSSLELGDSALYFCASSVGGSNSPLHFGNGTRLTVT.

This CDR3 reads CASTFREDYEQYF. CDR3 DNA sequence: TGTGCCAGCACATTTCGAGAGGACTACGAGCAGTACTTC. The chain joins TRBV6-1 to TRBJ2-7, with unresolved D. V was shortened by 7 bases and J by 3 bases, with 13 bases between the two germline ends. This CDR3 is 13 amino acids long. Germline V gene sequence: CDR1 MNHNS, CDR2 SASEGT.

The chain is built from TRBV5-1 and TRBJ2-7; 10 nucleotides line up with TRBD1. With V trimmed by 0 bases and J by 4 bases, 10 bases remained unmatched. The CDR3 is made up of 17 amino acids. Germline V lookup: CDR1 SGHRS, CDR2 YFSETQ. CDR3 coding DNA: TGCGCCAGCAGCTTGGGACAAGGGGACAGGGGAGTGTACGAGCAGTACTTC. Its translation: CASSLGQGDRGVYEQYF.

The genes are TRBV10-3 and TRBJ1-5; no clear D. The CDR3 totals 14 residues. Germline lookup yields CDR1 ENHRY and CDR2 SYGVKD. V was clipped by 0 bases and J by 1 base, with 4 bases between them. The CDR3 spells CAISESSSNQPQHF. The CDR3, as DNA: TGTGCCATCAGTGAGTCGAGCAGCAATCAGCCCCAGCATTTT.

The V call is TRBV13, the J call TRBJ1-1, with D uncertain. V was trimmed by 2 bases and J by 1 base, leaving 8 bases between them. This CDR3 is 14 amino acids long. The V gene's germline CDR1 is PRHDT and CDR2 FYEKMQ (reference sequence). The DNA of the CDR3 is TGTGCCAGCAGCTTACCGGGTCAGAACACTGAAGCTTTCTTT. This codes for CASSLPGQNTEAFF. Filled out from reference TRBV13 and TRBJ1-1, the complete variable domain reads AAGVIQSPRHLIKEKRETATLKCYPIPRHDTVYWYQQGPGQDPQFLISFYEKMQSDKGSIPDRFSAQQFSDYHSELNMSSLELGDSALYFCASSLPGQNTEAFFGQGTRLTVV.

This clone was seen only a few times. This chain uses TRBV7-9 with TRBJ2-3, with D perhaps matching TRBD2 (5 bases). CDR1 is SEHNR and CDR2 is FQNEAQ in the germline V gene (reference sequence). With 5 bases removed from V and 0 bases from J, the gap between germline ends came to 12 bases. There are 15 residues in the CDR3. The CDR3 coding sequence is TGTGCCAGCAGCCCGAGGACTCCTAGCACAGATACGCAGTATTTT. Protein product: CASSPRTPSTDTQYF.